This is a list of T cell receptor beta chains from one sample in a study of T cell responses to AZD1222 COVID-19 vaccine. Clones were sequenced by immunoSEQ multiplex PCR, and TCRdb holds only the in-frame ones, with some missing. The table lists about 96,000 clones, 90% of them singletons, with about 28% in the top ten. The sequencing used peripheral blood, collected on day 0 of AZD1222 vaccination. These receptors came from an adult in good health. The CDR3 runs from the conserved cysteine through the conserved F or W. Fields, in order: V gene, D gene, clone size, J gene, CDR3 DNA, CDR3 protein. The D gene is left open where the match is weak. Only part of the rows carry a size: once, few, many, or a class if the clone is expanded.

V: TRBV7-2
D: NA
size: NA
J: TRBJ1-1
DNA: TGTGCCAGCACCCTAAGCCGGGGCGGCACTGAAGCTTTCTTT
CDR3: CASTLSRGGTEAFF

V: TRBV6-2/TRBV6-3
D: TRBD1
size: NA
J: TRBJ2-7
DNA: TGTGCCAGCAGTTCTCCCGGGACAGGGAGCTACGAGCAGTACTTC
CDR3: CASSSPGTGSYEQYF

V: TRBV25-1
D: TRBD1
size: NA
J: TRBJ1-1
DNA: TGTGCCACCAGGAAGGGGGCGAATGAAGCTTTCTTT
CDR3: CATRKGANEAFF

V: TRBV28
D: TRBD2
size: NA
J: TRBJ2-3
DNA: TGTGCCAGCTGCACTAGCGACACAGATACGCAGTATTTT
CDR3: CASCTSDTDTQYF

V: TRBV19
D: TRBD1
size: NA
J: TRBJ1-5
DNA: TGTGCCAGTAGTACGGACAGGGGGCTTGGAAATCAGCCCCAGCATTTT
CDR3: CASSTDRGLGNQPQHF

V: TRBV28
D: TRBD1
size: NA
J: TRBJ1-5
DNA: TGTGCCAGCAGTTTAGACGGACAGGTGCCGGCCCAGCCCCAGCATTTT
CDR3: CASSLDGQVPAQPQHF

V: TRBV6-2/TRBV6-3
D: NA
size: NA
J: TRBJ2-7
DNA: TGTGCCAGCAGTTTTCTCTCTACTCAATCCCTTACCTACGAGCAGTACTTC
CDR3: CASSFLSTQSLTYEQYF

V: TRBV10-2
D: TRBD2
size: NA
J: TRBJ2-7
DNA: TGCGCCAGCAGCGGACTAGCGGGATTTATCGAGCAGTACTTC
CDR3: CASSGLAGFIEQYF

V: TRBV5-1
D: NA
size: NA
J: TRBJ2-7
DNA: TGCGCCAGCAGCCCATCGGGATACGAGCAGTACTTC
CDR3: CASSPSGYEQYF

V: TRBV24-1
D: TRBD1
size: NA
J: TRBJ2-2
DNA: TGTGCCTCCAGGGGGCTTAACACCGGGGAGCTGTTTTTT
CDR3: CASRGLNTGELFF

V: TRBV5-1
D: TRBD2
size: NA
J: TRBJ2-5
DNA: TGCGCCAGCAGCCGACTAGCGGGAATCTCGGAGACCCAGTACTTC
CDR3: CASSRLAGISETQYF

V: TRBV28
D: NA
size: few
J: TRBJ1-1
DNA: TGTGCCAGCAGTTTCGGGGGATTGTACACTGAAGCTTTCTTT
CDR3: CASSFGGLYTEAFF

V: TRBV28
D: NA
size: NA
J: TRBJ1-3
DNA: TGTGCCAGCAGTTTGGAGATGAGCTCTGGAAACACCATATATTTT
CDR3: CASSLEMSSGNTIYF

V: TRBV5-5
D: NA
size: NA
J: TRBJ2-3
DNA: TGTGCCAGCAGCTGGACGCCAGCGGGCCTATCGGATACGCAGTATTTT
CDR3: CASSWTPAGLSDTQYF

V: TRBV20-1
D: NA
size: NA
J: TRBJ1-3
DNA: TGCAGTGCTAGAAATGGAAACACCATATATTTT
CDR3: CSARNGNTIYF

V: TRBV7-8
D: NA
size: NA
J: TRBJ2-2
DNA: TGTGCCAGCAGCTTGGACACCGGGGAGCTGTTTTTT
CDR3: CASSLDTGELFF

V: TRBV3-1/TRBV3-2
D: NA
size: NA
J: TRBJ2-7
DNA: TGTGCCAGCAGCCTAACCAGGGTTTCCTACGAGCAGTACTTC
CDR3: CASSLTRVSYEQYF